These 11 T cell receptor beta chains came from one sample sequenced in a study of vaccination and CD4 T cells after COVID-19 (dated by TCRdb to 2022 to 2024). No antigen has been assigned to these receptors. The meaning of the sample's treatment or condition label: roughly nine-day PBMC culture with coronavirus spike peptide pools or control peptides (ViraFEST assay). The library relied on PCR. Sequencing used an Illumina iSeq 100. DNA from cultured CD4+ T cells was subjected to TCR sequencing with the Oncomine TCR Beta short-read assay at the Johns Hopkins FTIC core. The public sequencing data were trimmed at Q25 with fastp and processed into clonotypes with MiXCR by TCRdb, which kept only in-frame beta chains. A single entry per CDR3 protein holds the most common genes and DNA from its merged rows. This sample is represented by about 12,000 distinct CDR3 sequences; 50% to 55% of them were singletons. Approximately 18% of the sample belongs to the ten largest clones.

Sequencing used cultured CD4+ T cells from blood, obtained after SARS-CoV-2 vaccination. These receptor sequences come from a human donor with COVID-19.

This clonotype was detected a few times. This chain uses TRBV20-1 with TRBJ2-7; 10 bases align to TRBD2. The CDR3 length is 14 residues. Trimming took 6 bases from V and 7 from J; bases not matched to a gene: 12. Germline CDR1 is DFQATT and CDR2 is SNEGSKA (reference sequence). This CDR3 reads CSAVSGGNIWEQYF. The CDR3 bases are TGCAGTGCGGTTAGCGGGGGGAATATATGGGAGCAGTACTTC.

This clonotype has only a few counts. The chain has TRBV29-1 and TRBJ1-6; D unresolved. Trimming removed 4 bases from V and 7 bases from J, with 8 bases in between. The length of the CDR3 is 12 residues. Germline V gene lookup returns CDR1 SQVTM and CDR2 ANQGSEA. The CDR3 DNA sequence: TGCAGCGTTGCGGAAGGGAATTCACCCCTCCACTTT. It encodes CSVAEGNSPLHF.

CDR3 amino acids: CASSPTDRGTYEQYF. The CDR3 DNA reads TGTGCCAGCAGCCCCACCGACAGGGGAACCTACGAGCAGTACTTC. The J gene is TRBJ2-7, the V gene TRBV7-8; 8 bases map to TRBD1. The CDR3 is made up of 15 amino acids. CDR1 and CDR2 (germline): SGHVS, FQNEAQ. J lost 2 bases, V lost 5 bases, and 8 bases had no gene match.

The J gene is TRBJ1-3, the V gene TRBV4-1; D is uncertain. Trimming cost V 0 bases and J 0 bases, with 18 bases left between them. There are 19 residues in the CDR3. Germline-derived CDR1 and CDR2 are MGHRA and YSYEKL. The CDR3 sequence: CASSQDRRRPEPSGNTIYF. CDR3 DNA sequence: TGCGCCAGCAGCCAAGATAGGCGGAGGCCCGAACCCTCTGGAAACACCATATATTTT.

The DNA of the CDR3 is TGTGCCAGCAGCTCGGGACAGGGGAACACCGGGGAGCTGTTTTTT. This gives the protein CASSSGQGNTGELFF. The gene calls are TRBV11-3 and TRBJ2-2; 9 bases line up with TRBD1. The CDR3 runs to 15 residues. Germline loops: CDR1 SGHNT, CDR2 YENEEA. Unmatched junction bases numbered 1, after V lost 4 bases and J lost 1 base.

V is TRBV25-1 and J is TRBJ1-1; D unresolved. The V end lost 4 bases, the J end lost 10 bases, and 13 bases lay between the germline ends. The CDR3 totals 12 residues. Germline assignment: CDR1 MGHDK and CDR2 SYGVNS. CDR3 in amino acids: CASSGSYHGAFF. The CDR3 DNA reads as TGTGCCAGCAGTGGTTCTTATCATGGAGCTTTCTTT.

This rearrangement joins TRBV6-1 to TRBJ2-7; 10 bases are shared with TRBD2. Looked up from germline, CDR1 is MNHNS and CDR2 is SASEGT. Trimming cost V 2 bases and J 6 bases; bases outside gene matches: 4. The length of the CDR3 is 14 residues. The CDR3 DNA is TGTGCCAGCAGTGAACCGGGACTAGCGACCGAGCAGTACTTC. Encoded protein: CASSEPGLATEQYF.

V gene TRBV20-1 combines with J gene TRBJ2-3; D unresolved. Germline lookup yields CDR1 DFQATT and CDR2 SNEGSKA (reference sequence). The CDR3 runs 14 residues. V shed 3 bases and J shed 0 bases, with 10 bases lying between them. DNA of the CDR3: TGCAGTGCTAGTTTTTTAACTAGCACAGATACGCAGTATTTT. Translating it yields CSASFLTSTDTQYF.

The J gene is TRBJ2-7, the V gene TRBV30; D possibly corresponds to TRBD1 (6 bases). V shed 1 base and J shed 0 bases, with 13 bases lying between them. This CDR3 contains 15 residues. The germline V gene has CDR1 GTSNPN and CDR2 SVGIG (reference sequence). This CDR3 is CAWSEDSLSSYEQYF. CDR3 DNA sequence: TGTGCCTGGAGTGAGGACAGCCTGAGCTCCTACGAGCAGTACTTC.

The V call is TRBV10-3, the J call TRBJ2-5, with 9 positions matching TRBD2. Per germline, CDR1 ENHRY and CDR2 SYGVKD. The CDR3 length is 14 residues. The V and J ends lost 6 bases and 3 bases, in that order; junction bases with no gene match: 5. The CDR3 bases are TGTGCCATCAGCACCCGACTAGCGGAAGAGACCCAGTACTTC. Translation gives CAISTRLAEETQYF.

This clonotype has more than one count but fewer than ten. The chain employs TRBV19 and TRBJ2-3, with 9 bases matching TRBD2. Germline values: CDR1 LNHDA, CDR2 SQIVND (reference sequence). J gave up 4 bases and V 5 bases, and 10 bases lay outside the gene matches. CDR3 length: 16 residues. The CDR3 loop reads CASSPGTSSRADTQYF. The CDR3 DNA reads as TGTGCCAGTAGTCCCGGGACTAGCTCTCGCGCAGATACGCAGTATTTT.